Only a few counts were recorded for the clone carrying this TCR beta chain. The antigen is undetermined. These data originate in a study of T-cell memory formation after mild COVID-19. Study as a whole: TCR clustering was largely donor specific.

TCRdb re-called the 5' RACE reads with MiXCR, one entry per CDR3 protein. Of 190,000 or so distinct CDR3 sequences detected, over 9.5% appear once; the ten largest clones hold approximately 2.8%. Study-level points and caveats: There was no confirmation that second-wave clones peaking on day 37 were SARS-CoV-2 specific. For contracting clones, CD4+ ones sat mainly in CM and EM, CD8+ in EMRA. Balance between CD4 and CD8 was seen in clones contracting day 15 to 85, and a CD4+ lean was seen in later expanders.

The sample was PBMCs or a T cell subset sorted from them (not recorded which). The sequence came from a man aged 18 to 30 who had mild COVID-19 (a few samples of this study predate the infection). Cell type and time point are not known.

CDR3 in amino acids: CASSRTGRGYTF. In nucleotides, the CDR3 is TGTGCCAGCAGCCGGACAGGGAGGGGCTACACCTTC. The chain is built from TRBV3-1 and TRBJ1-2; 8 bases align to TRBD1. Germline values: CDR1 LGHDT, CDR2 YNNKEL (reference sequence). The CDR3 extends over 12 amino acids. Unmatched junction bases numbered 3, after V lost 4 bases and J lost 8 bases.